A selection of T cell receptor beta chains follows, all from one sample in a study of OX40 agonist ivuxolimab in advanced cancers. Generated by immunoSEQ multiplex PCR, the TCRdb table keeps only in-frame clones and is missing some. The table includes tens of thousands of clones, roughly 94% detected once. The sequenced sample was CD4+ or CD8+ T cells sorted from blood, obtained in a trial of the OX40 agonist ivuxolimab. The receptors here all came from an adult with an advanced solid tumor such as melanoma, head and neck, liver or kidney cancer. Both conserved end residues are part of each CDR3. D genes are given only for firm matches. Part of the rows lack a size; the others show once, few, many or a class for expanded clones.

TRBJ2-2	-	TRBV27	once	CASSAGWSGELFF	TGTGCCAGCAGTGCGGGTTGGTCCGGGGAGCTGTTTTTT
TRBJ2-7	TRBD2	TRBV10-3	-	CAISDQTSGDYYYEQYF	TGTGCCATCAGTGACCAAACTAGCGGGGATTACTACTACGAGCAGTACTTC
TRBJ2-5	TRBD2	TRBV29-1	once	CSVGGLVGETQYF	TGCAGCGTAGGGGGACTAGTTGGAGAGACCCAGTACTTC
TRBJ2-1	TRBD1	TRBV7-3	-	CASSLTGYNEQFF	TGTGCCAGCAGCTTGACAGGGTACAATGAGCAGTTCTTC
TRBJ2-2	-	TRBV7-9	-	CASSQTGGSTGELFF	TGTGCCAGCAGCCAGACTGGGGGTAGCACCGGGGAGCTGTTTTTT
TRBJ1-5	-	TRBV5-6	-	CASSLRSSNQPQHF	TGTGCCAGCAGCTTGAGAAGTAGCAATCAGCCCCAGCATTTT
TRBJ2-1	TRBD2	TRBV19	-	CASSIDERGGYNEQFF	TGTGCCAGTAGTATAGATGAGCGGGGGGGTTACAATGAGCAGTTCTTC
TRBJ2-7	-	TRBV9	-	CASSGGGANYEQYF	TGTGCCAGCAGCGGAGGGGGGGCCAACTACGAGCAGTACTTC
TRBJ1-4	TRBD1	TRBV7-9	-	CASSPTGTNYATNEKLFF	TGTGCCAGCAGCCCGACAGGGACGAACTACGCAACTAATGAAAAACTGTTTTTT
TRBJ2-7	TRBD1	TRBV14	-	CASSRQGGNEQYF	TGTGCCAGCAGTCGACAGGGGGGTAACGAGCAGTACTTC
TRBJ2-7	TRBD2	TRBV7-6	-	CASSSSGGQTYEQYF	TGTGCCAGCAGCTCGAGCGGGGGGCAGACCTACGAGCAGTACTTC
TRBJ2-5	TRBD2	TRBV30	-	CAGGTSGGKRETQYF	TGTGCCGGAGGGACTAGCGGGGGGAAGCGGGAGACCCAGTACTTC
TRBJ2-5	TRBD2	TRBV11-2	-	CASSPGLGLAQETQYF	TGTGCCAGCAGTCCGGGCCTGGGACTAGCTCAAGAGACCCAGTACTTC
TRBJ1-1	TRBD1	TRBV10-3	-	CAINSHQGDFGETEAFF	TGTGCCATCAATAGCCACCAGGGGGACTTCGGCGAAACTGAAGCTTTCTTT
TRBJ2-1	TRBD2	TRBV7-9	-	CASSQRTSGDYNEQFF	TGTGCCAGCAGCCAGAGGACTAGCGGGGACTACAATGAGCAGTTCTTC
TRBJ1-1	-	TRBV4-1	-	CASSQDWEVNEAFF	TGCGCCAGCAGCCAAGATTGGGAGGTGAATGAAGCTTTCTTT
TRBJ2-5	-	TRBV23-1	-	CASSPPGPRVEQYF	TGCGCCAGCAGCCCGCCGGGACCTAGAGTGGAGCAGTACTTC
TRBJ2-7	TRBD1	TRBV7-9	once	CASSSGTALYEQYF	TGTGCCAGCAGCTCTGGGACAGCCCTCTACGAGCAGTACTTC
TRBJ1-6	-	TRBV5-4	-	CASSPEDKGGSPLHF	TGTGCCAGCAGCCCGGAGGACAAGGGGGGTTCACCCCTCCACTTT
TRBJ2-6	-	TRBV27	-	CASSFGAGANVLTF	TGTGCCAGCAGTTTTGGAGCTGGGGCCAACGTCCTGACTTTC
TRBJ1-1	TRBD1	TRBV28	-	CASHQLRTGLTEAFF	TGTGCCAGTCACCAACTTCGGACAGGGCTCACTGAAGCTTTCTTT
TRBJ2-1	-	TRBV27	-	CASSLVDTYNEQFF	TGTGCCAGCAGTTTAGTGGATACCTACAATGAGCAGTTCTTC
TRBJ2-3	TRBD2	TRBV14	-	CASSQDSTSGRSDTQYF	TGTGCCAGCAGCCAAGATTCGACTAGCGGGAGGTCAGATACGCAGTATTTT
TRBJ2-7	-	TRBV27	-	CASSFGPDSSYEQYF	TGTGCCAGCAGTTTCGGCCCGGACAGTTCCTACGAGCAGTACTTC
TRBJ2-7	-	TRBV5-4	-	CASSSFIGGETYYEQYF	TGTGCCAGCAGCTCTTTTATTGGGGGAGAAACGTACTACGAGCAGTACTTC
TRBJ1-1	-	TRBV28	-	CASSLLGGRGVEDEAFF	TGTGCCAGCAGTTTATTAGGAGGGCGGGGTGTAGAAGATGAAGCTTTCTTT
TRBJ2-6	-	TRBV9	-	CASSTQGSSGANVLTF	TGTGCCAGCAGCACCCAGGGGAGCTCTGGGGCCAACGTCCTGACTTTC
TRBJ1-5	-	TRBV7-3	-	CASSYQDRKGHQPQHF	TGTGCCAGCAGCTACCAGGATCGAAAAGGGCATCAGCCCCAGCATTTT